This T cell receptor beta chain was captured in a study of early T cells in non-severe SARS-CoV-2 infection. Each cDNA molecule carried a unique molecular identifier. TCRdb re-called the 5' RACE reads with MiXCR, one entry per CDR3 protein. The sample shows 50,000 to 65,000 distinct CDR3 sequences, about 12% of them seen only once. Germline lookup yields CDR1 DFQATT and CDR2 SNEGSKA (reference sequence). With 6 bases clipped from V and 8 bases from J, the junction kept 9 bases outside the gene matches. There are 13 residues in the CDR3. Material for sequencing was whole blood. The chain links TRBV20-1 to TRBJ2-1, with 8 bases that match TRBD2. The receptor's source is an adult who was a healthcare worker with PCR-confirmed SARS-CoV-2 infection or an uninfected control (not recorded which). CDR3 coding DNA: TGCAGTGCCCCTTCCGGGACTAGAGATGAGCAGTTCTTC. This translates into CSAPSGTRDEQFF.